The 8 T cell receptor beta chains in this list originate from one sample, sequenced in a study of beta chain features in type 1 diabetes. Reverse transcription of all isolated RNA meant that expressed TCRB transcripts were sequenced. TCRdb keeps only in-frame clones here, not all; method: immunoSEQ multiplex PCR. The sample holds some 180,000 clones; about 12% are singletons and the top ten take 0.5% to 0.75%. Input material: central memory CD4+ T cells from blood. All receptors come from a young woman in good health.

The chain employs TRBV6-6 and TRBJ1-1; 7 bases agree with TRBD1. The V gene end was trimmed by 2 bases and the J gene end by 3 bases; junction bases not matched to a gene: 3. The CDR3 is made up of 14 amino acids. Germline V CDR1 and CDR2: MNHNY, SVGAGI (reference sequence). CDR3 loop: CASSYKGADTEAFF. CDR3 DNA: TGTGCCAGCAGTTACAAGGGGGCCGACACTGAAGCTTTCTTT.

This clone appeared a few times. The V call is TRBV7-9, the J call TRBJ2-3; 9 nucleotides agree with TRBD2. The V segment lost 6 bases and the J segment 3 bases; nucleotides outside the gene matches: 7. Germline V gene sequence: CDR1 SEHNR, CDR2 FQNEAQ (reference sequence). The length of the CDR3 is 15 residues. CDR3 region: CASSEAAGGTDTQYF. Written as DNA, the CDR3 is TGTGCCAGCAGTGAAGCGGCGGGAGGGACAGATACGCAGTATTTT.

This clone turned up a few times. The chain combines TRBV18 with TRBJ1-3; the D is unclear. Trimming shortened V by 6 bases and J by 3 bases, and 18 bases separated the two germline ends. The CDR3 extends over 16 amino acids. CDR1 KGHSH and CDR2 LQKENI come from the germline V gene. This CDR3 reads CASSDSRQAGGNTIYF. The CDR3 nucleotides are TGTGCCAGCTCCGATAGTCGGCAGGCAGGTGGAAACACCATATATTTT.

This chain joins TRBV9 and TRBJ2-1; 10 bases are a match to TRBD2. J gave up 8 bases and V 3 bases, and 11 bases lay outside the gene matches. In germline, CDR1 is SGDLS, CDR2 YYNGEE. The CDR3 has 16 residues. CDR3 nucleotide sequence: TGTGCCAGCAGCGAGGGACCTAGCGGGAGAGACTATGAGCAGTTCTTC. It encodes CASSEGPSGRDYEQFF. The full variable domain, its missing parts supplied by reference TRBV9 and TRBJ2-1, is DSGVTQTPKHLITATGQRVTLRCSPRSGDLSVYWYQQSLDQGLQFLIQYYNGEERAKGNILERFSAQQFPDLHSELNLSSLELGDSALYFCASSEGPSGRDYEQFFGPGTRLTVL.

This clone was detected only a few times. The chain joins TRBV5-1 to TRBJ2-7, with TRBD2 matching 7 bases. From germline, CDR1 is SGHRS and CDR2 YFSETQ. The CDR3 totals 15 residues. V dropped 1 base and J dropped 0; count of bases not matched to a gene: 4. CDR3 loop: CASSLNRGSSYEQYF. CDR3 in DNA: TGCGCCAGCAGCTTGAATCGCGGGAGCTCCTACGAGCAGTACTTC.

This clone was counted a few times. This chain joins TRBV7-6 and TRBJ2-5; 9 nucleotides agree with TRBD1. Germline CDR1 reads SGHVS; CDR2 reads FNYEAQ. The ends lost 5 bases at V and 5 bases at J; junction bases unmatched: 9. The CDR3 loop spans 15 amino acids. The CDR3 DNA reads TGTGCCAGCAGCACCAGGACAGGGGCCGGGGAGACCCAGTACTTC. This translates into CASSTRTGAGETQYF.

This clone has more than one count but fewer than ten. CDR3 in amino acids: CASSSQGQNYGYTF. The CDR3 coding sequence is TGTGCCAGCAGCTCGCAGGGACAGAACTATGGCTACACCTTC. The chain employs TRBV7-2 and TRBJ1-2, with TRBD1 matching over 7 bases. V lost 4 bases, J lost 2 bases, and 4 bases stayed unmatched. This CDR3 spans 14 amino acids. Germline CDR1 and CDR2: SGHTA and FQGNSA.

This rearrangement joins TRBV29-1 to TRBJ2-3; D gene unclear. This CDR3 contains 12 residues. From germline, CDR1 is SQVTM and CDR2 ANQGSEA. The V gene lost 4 bases and the J gene lost 5 bases, with 10 bases spanning the gap. The CDR3 DNA sequence: TGCAGCGTTGTGGAGAGTGGAGATACGCAGTATTTT. Translation: CSVVESGDTQYF.